The sequence of this T cell receptor (beta chain) was determined in a study of post-analysis software for immune sequencing data. Study-wide points: About five TRBV segments, including TRBV5-6, TRBV5-1 and TRBV20-1, were more frequent in patients than controls.

A remark on this clonotype: Its specificity is unknown.

The CDR3 length is 14 residues. CDR1 MGHDK and CDR2 SYGVNS come from the germline V gene. cDNA libraries for TCR beta contained unique molecular identifiers. Yield was roughly 0.5 million cDNA molecules from around 1 to 9.1 million T cells. A single record per CDR3 protein comes from TCRdb applying MiXCR to the PCR reads. Seen here are 650,000 to 900,000 distinct CDR3 sequences, roughly 50% observed once, and the top ten hold 4.9%. The sequenced material came from blood. The receptor was isolated from a girl under 18 with multiple sclerosis. The chain uses TRBV25-1 and TRBJ2-7; TRBD2 matches 7 bases. The closer fit of TRBJ2-5 to the DNA end suggests the J call may be wrong. CDR3 in amino acids: CASSPLAALETQYF. The CDR3, as DNA: TGTGCCAGCAGTCCCCTAGCGGCCTTGGAGACCCAGTACTTC.